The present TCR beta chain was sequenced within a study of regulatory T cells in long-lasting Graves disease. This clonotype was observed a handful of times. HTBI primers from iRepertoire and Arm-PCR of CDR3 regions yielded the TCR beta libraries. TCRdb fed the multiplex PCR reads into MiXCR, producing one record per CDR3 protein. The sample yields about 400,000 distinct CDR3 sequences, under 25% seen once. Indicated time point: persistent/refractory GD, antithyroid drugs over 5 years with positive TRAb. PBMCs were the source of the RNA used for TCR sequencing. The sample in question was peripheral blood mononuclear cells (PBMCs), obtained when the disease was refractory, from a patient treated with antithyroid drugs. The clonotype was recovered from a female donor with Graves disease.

CDR3 nucleotides: TGTGCCAGCAGCTTACTGTCGGGGGGGGGTCTGGAGCAGTACTTC. It yields the protein CASSLLSGGGLEQYF. The chain carries TRBV7-2 and TRBJ2-7; 8 bases match TRBD2. CDR1 and CDR2 (germline): SGHTA, FQGNSA. The CDR3 consists of 15 residues. V shed 2 bases and J 7 bases; nucleotides not matched to a gene: 10.